Below, 30 T cell receptor beta chains from the same sample are listed, as sequenced in a study of shared clonotypes between healthy human individuals. Method: immunoSEQ multiplex PCR; TCRdb's copy keeps in-frame clones and lacks some. This table holds over a million clones, roughly 75% found once. Source material: memory CD4+ T cells sorted from blood. The subset denotes: CD45RA-negative fraction. The receptors come from a man in his late teens or twenties in good health.

Details on this clone: Within the sample, other DNA sequences also encode this same CDR3. This chain connects TRBV7-9 to TRBJ2-7; no clear D gene. This CDR3 has 13 residues. The germline V and J ends were trimmed by 2 bases and 2 bases, with 7 bases remaining between them. Per the germline V gene, CDR1 is SEHNR and CDR2 is FQNEAQ (reference sequence). This chain's CDR3 is CASSLNPAYEQYF. CDR3 DNA sequence: TGTGCCAGCAGCTTAAACCCGGCCTACGAGCAGTACTTC.

A few counts support this clone. The V call is TRBV12-5, the J call TRBJ2-7, with 9 bases identical to TRBD1. This CDR3 region has 16 residues. Germline trimming cut 4 bases from V and 3 bases from J; bases unmatched to any gene: 10. CDR1 and CDR2 from the germline V gene are LGHNT and FRNRAP. CDR3 nucleotide sequence: TGTGCTAGTGGTTCCGGGACAGGGACCTTGCTCTACGAGCAGTACTTC. This codes for CASGSGTGTLLYEQYF. Full variable domain (outside the CDR3, taken from reference TRBV12-5 and TRBJ2-7): DARVTQTPRHKVTEMGQEVTMRCQPILGHNTVFWYRQTMMQGLELLAYFRNRAPLDDSGMPKDRFSAEMPDATLATLKIQPSEPRDSAVYFCASGSGTGTLLYEQYFGPGTRLTVT.

This clone was observed a single time. The genes are TRBV11-3 and TRBJ2-5, with 10 bases fitting TRBD1. The V gene end was trimmed by 8 bases and the J gene end by 3 bases; junction bases not matched to a gene: 12. The CDR3 extends over 16 amino acids. The germline V gene encodes CDR1 SGHNT and CDR2 YENEEA. The CDR3 nucleotides read TGTGCCAGCTCAAACGGCGGGACAGGGGTAAAAGAGACCCAGTACTTC. Translation gives CASSNGGTGVKETQYF.

This clone was seen a few times. The chain joins TRBV2 to TRBJ2-1; 7 bases are a match to TRBD1. This CDR3 has 15 residues. The V gene end was trimmed by 6 bases and the J gene end by 4 bases; junction bases not matched to a gene: 9. CDR1 SNHLY and CDR2 FYNNEI come from the germline V gene. This chain's CDR3 is CASSDDYRGYNEQFF. The CDR3 coding sequence is TGTGCCAGCAGCGACGACTACAGGGGTTACAATGAGCAGTTCTTC.

The rearrangement uses TRBV19 and TRBJ1-2; 10 bases align to TRBD1. V shed 5 bases, J shed 5 bases, and the junction held 8 bases outside the gene matches. CDR3 size: 15 residues. Germline CDR1 is LNHDA and CDR2 is SQIVND (reference sequence). The CDR3 bases are TGTGCCAGTAGTGACTGGGACAGGGGAAGGTATGGCTACACCTTC. This translates into CASSDWDRGRYGYTF. Full variable domain (outside the CDR3, taken from reference TRBV19 and TRBJ1-2): DGGITQSPKYLFRKEGQNVTLSCEQNLNHDAMYWYRQDPGQGLRLIYYSQIVNDFQKGDIAEGYSVSREKKESFPLTVTSAQKNPTAFYLCASSDWDRGRYGYTFGSGTRLTVV.

The J gene is TRBJ2-5, the V gene TRBV7-9, with 13 bases that match TRBD2. V lost 4 bases and J lost 5; bases outside the gene matches: 7. This CDR3 is built from 16 residues. CDR1 and CDR2 from the germline V gene are SEHNR and FQNEAQ (reference sequence). The CDR3 protein is CASSSTGLAGDETQYF. The CDR3 DNA reads TGTGCCAGCAGCTCCACCGGACTAGCGGGAGATGAGACCCAGTACTTC.

This clone has at least ten counts. V and J are TRBV28 and TRBJ1-5; D is ambiguous. Looked up from germline, CDR1 is MDHEN and CDR2 is SYDVKM. CDR3 length equals 14 residues. V was clipped by 3 bases and J by 2 bases, with 8 bases between them. CDR3 sequence reads: CASSFQRGNQPQHF. CDR3 nucleotides: TGTGCCAGCAGTTTTCAGAGGGGCAATCAGCCCCAGCATTTT.

The rearrangement uses TRBV2 and TRBJ2-3, with 8 nucleotides matching TRBD2. V shed 2 bases, J shed 7 bases, and the junction held 5 bases outside the gene matches. The CDR3 spans 14 residues. Germline lookup yields CDR1 SNHLY and CDR2 FYNNEI. The CDR3 DNA sequence: TGTGCCAGCAGTGAAACAACTAGCGGTAATACGCAGTATTTT. This codes for CASSETTSGNTQYF.

The gene calls are TRBV7-2 and TRBJ2-1, with D possibly matching TRBD2 (5 bases). The V end lost 5 bases, the J end lost 2 bases, and 10 bases lay between the germline ends. The germline CDR1 and CDR2 sequences are SGHTA and FQGNSA. There are 14 residues in the CDR3. This chain's CDR3 is CASSPSRTYNEQFF. The CDR3, as DNA: TGTGCCAGCAGCCCTAGCCGAACCTACAATGAGCAGTTCTTC.

This CDR3 reads CASSENRGSYNEQFF. CDR3 coding DNA: TGCGCCAGCAGTGAGAACAGGGGATCCTACAATGAGCAGTTCTTC. The V call is TRBV10-2, the J call TRBJ2-1; TRBD1 matches 7 bases. With V trimmed by 2 bases and J by 1 base, 2 bases remained unmatched. This CDR3 has 15 residues. Per germline, CDR1 WSHSY and CDR2 SAAADI.

The J gene is TRBJ1-1, the V gene TRBV30; D ambiguous. The germline gives CDR1 GTSNPN, CDR2 SVGIG (reference sequence). The length of the CDR3 is 13 residues. V gave up 1 base and J gave up 3 bases, with 9 bases separating them. Here the CDR3 reads CAWSAYRDTEAFF. For the CDR3, the DNA is TGTGCCTGGAGTGCTTACAGAGACACTGAAGCTTTCTTT.

This chain connects TRBV5-1 to TRBJ1-2; no definite D call. CDR3 length: 16 residues. The ends were cut back, 2 bases at V and 0 bases at J, with 14 bases in the middle. CDR1 and CDR2 from the germline V gene are SGHRS and YFSETQ. The CDR3 loop is CASSLGRGQSNYGYTF. CDR3 bases: TGCGCCAGCAGCTTAGGACGTGGTCAATCTAACTATGGCTACACCTTC.

On this clone: The sample contains more than one DNA sequence encoding this CDR3. The chain employs TRBV7-2 and TRBJ2-7; 9 bases align to TRBD2. V was clipped by 1 base and J by 5 bases; unmatched bases: 3. The CDR3 consists of 14 residues. The germline gives CDR1 SGHTA, CDR2 FQGNSA. In nucleotides, the CDR3 is TGTGCCAGCAGCTTAGGGCTAGCGGGGCACGAGCAGTACTTC. As protein: CASSLGLAGHEQYF. Filled out from reference TRBV7-2 and TRBJ2-7, the complete variable domain reads GAGVSQSPSNKVTEKGKDVELRCDPISGHTALYWYRQSLGQGLEFLIYFQGNSAPDKSGLPSDRFSAERTGGSVSTLTIQRTQQEDSAVYLCASSLGLAGHEQYFGPGTRLTVT.

J is TRBJ2-2 and V is TRBV6-4; weak D call: TRBD1 (6 bases). With 3 bases removed from V and 4 bases from J, the gap between germline ends came to 9 bases. CDR3 length: 14 amino acids. The germline gives CDR1 MRHNA, CDR2 SNTAGT. The CDR3 bases are TGTGCCAGCAGTGATCAGGGGTTCACCGGGGAGCTGTTTTTT. As protein: CASSDQGFTGELFF.

This clone was seen a single time. The V call is TRBV6-5, the J call TRBJ1-2, with D maybe TRBD1 (5 bases). Looked up from germline, CDR1 is MNHEY and CDR2 is SVGAGI. V lost 2 bases and J 0 bases, leaving 13 bases between the germline ends. The CDR3 spans 16 residues. The CDR3, as DNA: TGTGCCAGCAGTTACAGACCACAGGCGTCTAACTATGGCTACACCTTC. The encoded protein is CASSYRPQASNYGYTF.

This clone was seen only once. CDR3 coding DNA: TGCGCCAGCAGCTTTGTTTCGGGGCTCGGGGCCAACGTCCTGACTTTC. It is translated as CASSFVSGLGANVLTF. The genes are TRBV5-1 and TRBJ2-6; tentatively, D is TRBD1 or TRBD2 (5 bases each). V was clipped by 2 bases and J by 4 bases, with 13 bases between them. The CDR3 sequence is 16 residues long. CDR1 and CDR2 from the germline V gene are SGHRS and YFSETQ.

The chain couples TRBV6-1 to TRBJ2-7, with a possible D match to TRBD2 (6 bases). Germline V gene sequence: CDR1 MNHNS, CDR2 SASEGT. The CDR3 contains 15 residues. Trimming cost V 1 base and J 7 bases, with 17 bases left between them. This chain's CDR3 is CASSEGTAWGEEQYF. In DNA form, the CDR3 reads TGTGCCAGCAGTGAAGGTACAGCTTGGGGGGAGGAGCAGTACTTC.

This chain uses TRBV14 with TRBJ1-2; no definite D call. CDR3 length equals 17 residues. Germline V gene data show CDR1 as SGHDN and CDR2 as FVKESK. V gave up 0 bases and J gave up 3 bases, with 17 bases separating them. The CDR3 loop reads CASSQDRAGVADYGYTF. The CDR3, as DNA: TGTGCCAGCAGCCAAGATCGGGCCGGGGTGGCCGACTATGGCTACACCTTC. The whole variable domain, remainder taken from reference TRBV14 and TRBJ1-2, is EAGVTQFPSHSVIEKGQTVTLRCDPISGHDNLYWYRRVMGKEIKFLLHFVKESKQDESGMPNNRFLAERTGGTYSTLKVQPAELEDSGVYFCASSQDRAGVADYGYTFGSGTRLTVV.

This chain links TRBV7-2 with TRBJ2-7; D is undetermined. The V gene's germline CDR1 is SGHTA and CDR2 FQGNSA. The CDR3 loop spans 14 amino acids. Between the trimmed V and J ends, which lost 0 bases and 6 bases, there was a span of 12 bases. As DNA, the CDR3 is TGTGCCAGCAGCTTAGCGCTCCCAGTCGGCGAGCAGTACTTC. Translation: CASSLALPVGEQYF. The whole variable domain, remainder taken from reference TRBV7-2 and TRBJ2-7, is GAGVSQSPSNKVTEKGKDVELRCDPISGHTALYWYRQSLGQGLEFLIYFQGNSAPDKSGLPSDRFSAERTGGSVSTLTIQRTQQEDSAVYLCASSLALPVGEQYFGPGTRLTVT.

The J gene is TRBJ2-3, the V gene TRBV18, with 12 bases fitting TRBD2. Germline trimming cut 6 bases from V and 5 bases from J; bases unmatched to any gene: 6. From germline, CDR1 is KGHSH and CDR2 LQKENI. The length of the CDR3 is 15 residues. The CDR3 DNA is TGTGCCAGCTCGCCGACGGGACTAGCGGGAGATACGCAGTATTTT. Translating it yields CASSPTGLAGDTQYF.

J is TRBJ1-1 and V is TRBV5-1, with D unresolved. Germline CDR1 and CDR2: SGHRS and YFSETQ. This CDR3 is 18 amino acids long. V was trimmed by 3 bases and J by 1 base, leaving 22 bases between them. The CDR3 nucleotides are TGCGCCAGCAGCTCCTACCAGTTACGGGTTGGAGGGAACACTGAAGCTTTCTTT. It specifies CASSSYQLRVGGNTEAFF. Full variable domain (outside the CDR3, taken from reference TRBV5-1 and TRBJ1-1): KAGVTQTPRYLIKTRGQQVTLSCSPISGHRSVSWYQQTPGQGLQFLFEYFSETQRNKGNFPGRFSGRQFSNSRSEMNVSTLELGDSALYLCASSSYQLRVGGNTEAFFGQGTRLTVV.

V and J are TRBV20-1 and TRBJ2-1; D gene ambiguous. Germline V gene data show CDR1 as DFQATT and CDR2 as SNEGSKA (reference sequence). The V gene lost 1 base and the J gene lost 9 bases, with 7 bases spanning the gap. This CDR3 has 11 amino acids. The chain's CDR3 is CSARGLAEQFF. Here the CDR3 DNA reads TGCAGTGCTAGAGGGTTAGCTGAGCAGTTCTTC.

As concerns this clone: The sample has other DNA sequences that encode this CDR3 too. The genes are TRBV10-3 and TRBJ1-6; TRBD1 matches 7 bases. Unmatched junction bases numbered 1, after V lost 6 bases and J lost 5 bases. The CDR3 sequence is 13 residues long. Per the germline V gene, CDR1 is ENHRY and CDR2 is SYGVKD. The CDR3: CAISGTDNSPLHF. CDR3 nucleotide sequence: TGTGCCATCAGCGGGACAGATAATTCACCCCTCCACTTT.

The chain couples TRBV9 to TRBJ1-3; D ambiguous. The CDR3 consists of 13 residues. Germline-derived CDR1 and CDR2 are SGDLS and YYNGEE. The ends were cut back, 4 bases at V and 9 bases at J, with 14 bases in the middle. The chain's CDR3 is CASSPDSWGTIYF. The CDR3 region has the DNA TGTGCCAGCAGCCCGGACTCTTGGGGCACCATATATTTT.

Of note for this clone: This same CDR3 is encoded by further DNA sequences in the sample. The J gene is TRBJ2-6, the V gene TRBV6-1; 7 bases are shared with TRBD2. With 7 bases clipped from V and 0 bases from J, the junction kept 0 bases outside the gene matches. This CDR3 is 14 amino acids long. Germline-derived CDR1 and CDR2 are MNHNS and SASEGT. In DNA, the CDR3 is TGTGCCAGCACGGGGGGCTCTGGGGCCAACGTCCTGACTTTC. Its protein product is CASTGGSGANVLTF.

The gene calls are TRBV2 and TRBJ2-7, with 7 bases aligning to TRBD1. Germline V gene sequence: CDR1 SNHLY, CDR2 FYNNEI. J gave up 7 bases and V 4 bases, and 13 bases lay outside the gene matches. This CDR3 is 15 amino acids long. The DNA for the CDR3 is TGTGCCAGCAGTGGACAAAGACAGGGAAGTCGGGAGCAGTACTTC. Amino acids: CASSGQRQGSREQYF.

The chain couples TRBV18 to TRBJ1-1; the match to TRBD1 covers 9 bases. The CDR3 has 15 amino acids. Looked up from germline, CDR1 is KGHSH and CDR2 is LQKENI. Losses at the gene ends were 9 bases for V and 4 bases for J; bases not matched to a gene: 12. This CDR3 is CASSIATGGTTEAFF. CDR3 in DNA: TGTGCCAGTTCAATCGCGACAGGGGGGACCACTGAAGCTTTCTTT.

The chain is built from TRBV29-1 and TRBJ2-5; TRBD2 aligns across 13 bases. This CDR3 is 14 amino acids long. Losses at the gene ends were 5 bases for V and 6 bases for J; bases not matched to a gene: 6. Germline values: CDR1 SQVTM, CDR2 ANQGSEA. The CDR3 DNA sequence: TGCAGCGTTCGAGGACTAGCGGGAGAAAAGACCCAGTACTTC. This sequence encodes CSVRGLAGEKTQYF.

This chain links TRBV11-2 with TRBJ1-6, with 7 bases identical to TRBD1. Trimming removed 3 bases from V and 9 bases from J; junction bases left unmatched: 8. The CDR3 extends over 15 amino acids. Per germline, CDR1 SGHAT and CDR2 FQNNGV. The CDR3 nucleotides are TGTGCCAGCAGCTTCATGGAGGGGGCGGCTTCACCCCTCCACTTT. This gives the protein CASSFMEGAASPLHF.

The chain employs TRBV5-4 and TRBJ2-2; D could derive from TRBD1 or TRBD2 (7 bases each). The CDR3 has 16 residues. V lost 6 bases to trimming and J lost 0 bases, with 15 bases between them. The germline gives CDR1 SGHNT, CDR2 YYREEE (reference sequence). The CDR3 region has the DNA TGTGCCAGCACCCAGGGGGGGACAGCGAACACCGGGGAGCTGTTTTTT. This sequence encodes CASTQGGTANTGELFF.